These 3 T cell receptor beta chains originate from one sample sequenced in a study of T cell repertoires in aging, cancer and after chemotherapy (dated by TCRdb to about 2019). TCR beta rearrangements were amplified from genomic DNA isolated from peripheral blood, not from sorted cells or RNA. The data were produced on an Illumina MiSeq. Rearranged TRB sequences spanning V, D and J segments were amplified by multiplex touch-down PCR using a mixed TRB-A/B primer pool. The raw public data were reprocessed by TCRdb itself: fastp quality trimming at Q25, MiXCR clonotype calling, in-frame beta chains only. When rows share a CDR3 protein, they turn into one entry using the most common DNA and genes. The sample table contains about 13,000 distinct CDR3 sequences; only one count was recorded for 25% of them. The top ten clonotypes cover over 45% of the sample. The sample was blood. The receptors stem from a human donor in good health.

The rearrangement joins TRBV5-1 to TRBJ2-2; 10 bases align to TRBD2. The CDR3 is 16 amino acids. The germline V gene has CDR1 SGHRS and CDR2 YFSETQ. V was pared by 3 bases and J by 1 base, with 3 bases of the junction left unmatched. CDR3 sequence: CASSYLAGGNTGELFF. The CDR3 region has the DNA TGCGCCAGCAGCTACTTAGCGGGGGGGAACACCGGGGAGCTGTTTTTT. The variable domain in full, with the rest retrieved from reference TRBV5-1 and TRBJ2-2, is KAGVTQTPRYLIKTRGQQVTLSCSPISGHRSVSWYQQTPGQGLQFLFEYFSETQRNKGNFPGRFSGRQFSNSRSEMNVSTLELGDSALYLCASSYLAGGNTGELFFGEGSRLTVL.

The V and J genes are TRBV4-3 and TRBJ1-2, with a tentative D call TRBD1 (5 bases). The CDR3 loop spans 14 amino acids. Trimming shortened V by 0 bases and J by 4 bases, and 9 bases separated the two germline ends. CDR1 is LGHNA, CDR2 YSLEER, per germline. The CDR3 loop reads CASSQDGTVYGYTF. The CDR3 bases are TGCGCCAGCAGCCAAGATGGGACTGTCTATGGCTACACCTTC.

V and J are TRBV18 and TRBJ1-1, with D uncertain. V was trimmed by 4 bases and J by 2 bases, leaving 17 bases between them. Germline V CDR1 and CDR2: KGHSH, LQKENI. The CDR3 is made up of 16 amino acids. CDR3 DNA: TGTGCCAGCTCACTAAATAAGAGGTCCTCCAACACTGAAGCTTTCTTT. Translated: CASSLNKRSSNTEAFF.